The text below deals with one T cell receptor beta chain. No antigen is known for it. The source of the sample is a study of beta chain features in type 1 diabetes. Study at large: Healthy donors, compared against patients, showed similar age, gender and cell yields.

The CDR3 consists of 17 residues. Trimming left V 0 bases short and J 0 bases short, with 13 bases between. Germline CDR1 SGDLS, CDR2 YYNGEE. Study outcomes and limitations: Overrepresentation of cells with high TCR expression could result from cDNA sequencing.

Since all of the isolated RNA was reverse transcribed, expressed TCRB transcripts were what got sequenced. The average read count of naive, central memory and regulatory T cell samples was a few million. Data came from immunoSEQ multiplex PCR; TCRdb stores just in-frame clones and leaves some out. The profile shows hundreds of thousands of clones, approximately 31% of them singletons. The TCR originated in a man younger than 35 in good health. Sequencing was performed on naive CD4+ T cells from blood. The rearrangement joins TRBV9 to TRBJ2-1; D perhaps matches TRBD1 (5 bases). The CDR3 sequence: CASSVGITGYSYNEQFF. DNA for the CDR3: TGTGCCAGCAGCGTAGGCATAACAGGATACTCCTACAATGAGCAGTTCTTC.